The 10 T cell receptor beta chains listed next were all sequenced from one sample in a study of human T cells and chemical hapten exposure (dated by TCRdb to about 2021). The time point label corresponds to: pre-sensitization, week 0. The treatment or condition label of this sample denotes: therapeutic diphenylcyclopropenone sensitization with weekly scalp DPC. Library prep was done by RACE. The data were produced on a NextSeq 500. TCRdb ran its own pipeline on the public reads, namely fastp trimming at Q25 and MiXCR clone calling, and kept in-frame beta chains. All rows with the same CDR3 protein become a single entry with the most common DNA and genes. The sample data list around 100,000 distinct CDR3 sequences, and roughly 10% of these were observed just once. In total, the top ten clones hold approximately 3.3% of the sample. The specimen was whole blood, collected in connection with sensitization to the hapten diphenylcyclopropenone (DPC). The receptors were sampled from a woman aged 60-75 years with alopecia areata. Some clones in this sample may be carry-over from other donors' samples.

This sequence joins TRBV9 and TRBJ2-3; no clear D. Germline V gives CDR1 SGDLS, CDR2 YYNGEE. The V gene lost 0 bases and the J gene lost 0 bases, with 8 bases spanning the gap. The CDR3 consists of 15 residues. The CDR3 loop is CASSVVGSSTDTQYF. The CDR3 nucleotides are TGTGCCAGCAGCGTAGTGGGGTCTAGCACAGATACGCAGTATTTT.

The chain recombines TRBV3-1 with TRBJ1-4; no reliable D call. The germline V gene has CDR1 LGHDT and CDR2 YNNKEL (reference sequence). V lost 3 bases, J lost 8 bases, and 4 bases lay in between. The CDR3 contains 11 residues. CDR3 bases: TGTGCCAGCAGCCAGGGGGAAAAACTGTTTTTT. Protein sequence: CASSQGEKLFF.

The chain couples TRBV5-1 to TRBJ1-5; D call uncertain. Germline-derived CDR1 and CDR2 are SGHRS and YFSETQ. Trimming took 4 bases from V and 6 from J, leaving 14 bases between them. The CDR3 length is 14 residues. CDR3: CASSHEGGSQPQHF. In nucleotides, the CDR3 is TGCGCCAGCAGCCATGAGGGAGGGAGTCAGCCCCAGCATTTT.

This clonotype has at least ten counts. The CDR3 nucleotides are TGCGCCAGCAGCCTGCAGGTCGATGCTTTCAATTCACCCCTCCACTTT. The encoded protein is CASSLQVDAFNSPLHF. The V gene is TRBV5-1, the J gene TRBJ1-6; D not certain. V gave up 4 bases and J gave up 7 bases, with 18 bases separating them. The CDR3 runs 16 residues. Germline values: CDR1 SGHRS, CDR2 YFSETQ.

The chain links TRBV4-1 to TRBJ2-1, with D uncertain. The CDR3 contains 17 residues. V lost 2 bases and J 0 bases, leaving 14 bases between the germline ends. The germline V gene encodes CDR1 MGHRA and CDR2 YSYEKL. CDR3: CASSQINQISSYNEQFF. Written as DNA, the CDR3 is TGCGCCAGCAGCCAAATAAACCAAATTTCCTCCTACAATGAGCAGTTCTTC.

V is TRBV7-6 and J is TRBJ1-6, with unresolved D. Germline V gene sequence: CDR1 SGHVS, CDR2 FNYEAQ. This CDR3 has 14 amino acids. V lost 1 base and J 7 bases, leaving 8 bases between the germline ends. CDR3 protein: CASSLESPNSPLHF. CDR3 sequence (DNA): TGTGCCAGCAGCTTAGAGTCACCCAATTCACCCCTCCACTTT.

This clonotype occurred many times. The chain couples TRBV20-1 to TRBJ2-1; D not resolved. Trimming took 2 bases from V and 0 from J, leaving 8 bases between them. The length of the CDR3 is 14 residues. Germline V lookup: CDR1 DFQATT, CDR2 SNEGSKA (reference sequence). The CDR3 sequence: CSARSPSSYNEQFF. DNA of the CDR3: TGCAGTGCTAGATCTCCGAGCTCCTACAATGAGCAGTTCTTC.

At least ten counts were recorded for this clonotype. This chain links TRBV20-1 with TRBJ2-7; 8 positions agree with TRBD2. Unmatched junction bases numbered 7, after V lost 3 bases and J lost 0 bases. This CDR3 contains 15 residues. Germline loops: CDR1 DFQATT, CDR2 SNEGSKA (reference sequence). The CDR3 loop reads CSASWGSGDSYEQYF. DNA for the CDR3: TGCAGTGCTAGTTGGGGTAGCGGGGACTCCTACGAGCAGTACTTC.

This clonotype has just a few counts. The chain combines TRBV29-1 with TRBJ2-5; 7 bases fit TRBD1. Germline-derived CDR1 and CDR2 are SQVTM and ANQGSEA. Germline trimming cut 5 bases from V and 4 bases from J; bases unmatched to any gene: 1. The CDR3 consists of 11 residues. CDR3 region: CSVRTGETQYF. The CDR3 bases are TGCAGCGTTAGGACAGGAGAGACCCAGTACTTC. The full variable domain, rest sourced from reference TRBV29-1 and TRBJ2-5, is SAVISQKPSRDICQRGTSLTIQCQVDSQVTMMFWYRQQPGQSLTLIATANQGSEATYESGFVIDKFPISRPNLTFSTLTVSNMSPEDSSIYLCSVRTGETQYFGPGTRLLVL.

The chain couples TRBV12-3 or TRBV12-4 to TRBJ1-1; D ambiguous. CDR3 length: 14 residues. Trimming removed 4 bases at V and 1 base at J, with 10 bases between. The CDR3 bases are TGTGCCAGCAGTTCGGGGTTAGCGAACACTGAAGCTTTCTTT. The encoded protein is CASSSGLANTEAFF.